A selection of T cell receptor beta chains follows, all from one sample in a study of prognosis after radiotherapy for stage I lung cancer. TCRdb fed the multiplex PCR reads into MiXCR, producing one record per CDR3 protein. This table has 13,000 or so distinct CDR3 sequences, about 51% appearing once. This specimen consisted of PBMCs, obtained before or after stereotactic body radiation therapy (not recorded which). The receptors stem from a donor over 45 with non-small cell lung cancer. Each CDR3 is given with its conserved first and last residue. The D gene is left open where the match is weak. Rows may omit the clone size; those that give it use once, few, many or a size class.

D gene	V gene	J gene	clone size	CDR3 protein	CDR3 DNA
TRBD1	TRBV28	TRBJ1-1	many	CASSFQKGADTEAFF	TGTGCCAGCAGTTTTCAGAAGGGGGCGGACACTGAAGCTTTCTTT
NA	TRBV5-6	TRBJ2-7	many	CASSLGLGKQYF	TGTGCCAGCAGCTTGGGGCTAGGGAAGCAGTACTTC
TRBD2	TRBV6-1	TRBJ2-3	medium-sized	CASSVGGVSTDTQYF	TGTGCCAGCAGTGTGGGGGGGGTTTCCACAGATACGCAGTATTTT
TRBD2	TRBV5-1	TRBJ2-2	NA	CASSFRTSGGRAANTGELFF	TGCGCCAGCAGCTTCCGGACTAGCGGGGGTCGGGCCGCGAACACCGGGGAGCTGTTTTTT
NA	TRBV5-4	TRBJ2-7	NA	CANSLMGGLYYEQYF	TGTGCCAACAGCCTGATGGGGGGACTTTACTACGAGCAGTACTTC
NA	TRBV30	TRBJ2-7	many	CAWSGGSLRYEQYF	TGTGCCTGGAGTGGCGGCTCCCTCAGATACGAGCAGTACTTC
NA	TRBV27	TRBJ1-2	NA	CASSLFGANYGYTF	TGTGCCAGCAGTTTATTCGGGGCTAACTATGGCTACACCTTC
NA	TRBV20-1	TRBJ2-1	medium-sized	CSARPTNTEGNEQFF	TGCAGTGCTAGACCGACCAATACAGAGGGCAATGAGCAGTTCTTC
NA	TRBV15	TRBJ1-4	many	CATSRWTEMGEKLFF	TGTGCCACCAGCAGATGGACGGAGATGGGTGAAAAACTGTTTTTT
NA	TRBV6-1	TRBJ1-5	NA	CARTSSRKAYSNQPRHF	TGTGCCAGAACCTCAAGCCGGAAGGCGTATAGCAATCAGCCCCGGCATTTT
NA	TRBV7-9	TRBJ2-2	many	CASSFSGVQSGELFF	TGTGCCAGCAGCTTTAGCGGAGTACAGTCCGGGGAGCTGTTTTTT
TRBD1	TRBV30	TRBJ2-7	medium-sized	CAWSRQGPYEQYF	TGTGCCTGGAGTAGACAGGGTCCCTACGAGCAGTACTTC
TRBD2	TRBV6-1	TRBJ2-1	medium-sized	CASSELGGRAYNEQFF	TGTGCCAGCAGTGAATTGGGCGGGAGGGCCTACAATGAGCAGTTCTTC
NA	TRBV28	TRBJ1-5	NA	CASRPDGVNQPQHF	TGTGCCAGCAGACCTGACGGGGTAAATCAGCCCCAGCATTTT
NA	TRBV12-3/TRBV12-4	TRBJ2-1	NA	CASSSFGAYNEQFF	TGTGCCAGCAGTTCCTTTGGGGCCTACAATGAGCAGTTCTTC
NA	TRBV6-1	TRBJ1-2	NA	CASREGQGHGYTF	TGTGCCAGCCGAGAGGGTCAGGGCCATGGCTACACCTTC
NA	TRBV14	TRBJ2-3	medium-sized	CASSQVGASVADTQYF	TGTGCCAGCAGCCAAGTCGGAGCCTCGGTGGCAGATACGCAGTATTTT
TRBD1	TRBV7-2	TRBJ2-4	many	CASSQGPGQGDIQYF	TGTGCCAGCAGCCAAGGTCCGGGACAGGGTGACATTCAGTACTTC
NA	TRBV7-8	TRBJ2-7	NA	CASSLGAQRTTYEKYF	TGTGCCAGCAGCTTAGGGGCACAACGAACGACCTACGAAAAGTACTTC
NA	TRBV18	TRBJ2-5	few	CASSPTPGAQYF	TGTGCCAGCTCACCCACACCGGGGGCCCAGTACTTC
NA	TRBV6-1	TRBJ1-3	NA	CACRKSGDSGNTTYF	TGTGCCTGCAGGAAGTCAGGAGACTCTGGAAACACCACATATTTT
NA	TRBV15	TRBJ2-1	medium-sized	CATSRDRTVNEQFF	TGTGCCACCAGCAGAGACCGTACAGTTAATGAGCAGTTCTTC
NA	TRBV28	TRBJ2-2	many	CAGKRQGGTGELFF	TGTGCCGGCAAACGACAGGGAGGAACCGGGGAGCTGTTTTTT
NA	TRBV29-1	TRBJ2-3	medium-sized	CSVEDNRAPTDTQYF	TGCAGCGTTGAAGATAACCGAGCGCCCACAGATACGCAGTATTTT
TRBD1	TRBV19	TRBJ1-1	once	CASRNGTGNAEAFF	TGTGCCAGTAGGAACGGGACAGGGAACGCTGAAGCTTTCTTT
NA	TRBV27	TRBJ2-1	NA	CASSLLSANEQFF	TGTGCCAGCAGTCTCCTCTCTGCAAATGAGCAGTTCTTC
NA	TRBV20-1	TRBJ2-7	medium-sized	CSASPSTDYEQYF	TGCAGTGCTAGCCCCTCGACCGACTACGAGCAGTACTTC
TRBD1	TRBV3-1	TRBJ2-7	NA	CASSQHSDRVSEQYF	TGTGCCAGTAGCCAACATTCGGACAGGGTGAGTGAGCAGTACTTC
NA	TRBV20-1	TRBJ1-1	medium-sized	CSASQTKTGYHTEAFF	TGCAGTGCTAGCCAGACCAAAACAGGGTACCACACTGAAGCTTTCTTT
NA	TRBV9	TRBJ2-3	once	CASSVVAGSTDTQYF	TGTGCCAGCAGCGTAGTGGCGGGGTCCACAGATACGCAGTATTTT
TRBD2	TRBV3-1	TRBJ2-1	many	CASSQGLAGSVEQFF	TGTGCCAGCAGCCAGGGACTAGCGGGATCCGTTGAGCAGTTCTTC
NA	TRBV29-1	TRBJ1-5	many	CSVALGLDQPQHF	TGCAGCGTTGCCCTGGGGTTGGATCAGCCCCAGCATTTT